This T cell receptor (beta chain) was sequenced in a study of T cell responses to AZD1222 COVID-19 vaccine. Findings of the study overall: The study found vaccine-associated CD4 TCRs spanning spike, dominant at 160-218 and 743-854. The study identified only six AZD1222 recipients as seropositive at baseline. The peak T cell response came first, and repertoires were sampled only after it. Donor demographics were predominantly white British with a female majority; clonal diversity may be underestimated.

The CDR3 extends over 16 amino acids. The V and J ends lost 2 bases and 11 bases respectively, with 20 bases between them. The V gene's germline CDR1 is SGHTS and CDR2 YDEGEE. Details on this clone: Its antigen is as yet unknown.

TCRdb's table, derived via immunoSEQ multiplex PCR, lists solely in-frame clones and lacks some. The table includes 100,000 to 120,000 clones, around 90% detected once. The sequence was collected from an adult in good health. Sequenced material: peripheral blood, taken on day 0 of AZD1222 vaccination. The V gene is TRBV5-8, the J gene TRBJ1-6; D perhaps matches TRBD1 (6 bases). In DNA, the CDR3 is TGTGCCAGCAGCTTATCACAGGGACAACCAGCGGCACCCCTCCACTTT. Its translation: CASSLSQGQPAAPLHF.